This T cell receptor (beta chain) comes out of a study of T cells after yellow fever vaccination. This clonotype has at least ten counts. V lost 0 bases and J 0 bases, leaving 12 bases between the germline ends. The CDR3 is 16 amino acids. The germline CDR1 and CDR2 sequences are SGHTA and FQGNSA. A single record per CDR3 protein comes from TCRdb applying MiXCR to the 5' RACE reads. The sample consists of about 13,000 distinct CDR3 sequences, more than 4.5% of them appearing once. This TCR was recovered from a man aged 25-40 years who received the YFV17D yellow fever vaccine. This chain uses TRBV7-2 with TRBJ2-7; no clear D gene. The sequenced sample was PBMCs, either bulk or a sorted T-cell subset (CD4+, CD8+, memory, or dextramer-sorted; not recorded which), obtained 45 days after the yellow fever booster vaccination. The DNA of the CDR3 is TGTGCCAGCAGCTTAGCGGGCTGGAACGGCTCCTACGAGCAGTACTTC. This encodes CASSLAGWNGSYEQYF.